Listed below are T cell receptor beta chains from one sample, sequenced in a study of Ad26.COV2.S vaccination and SARS-CoV-2 variants. TCRdb keeps only in-frame clones here, not all; method: immunoSEQ multiplex PCR. The sample holds about 410,000 clones, about 89% seen once. The specimen comprised peripheral blood, sampled in a trial of Ad26.COV2.S vaccine versus placebo. All receptors come from a person aged 18 to 59 who received the Ad26.COV2.S COVID-19 vaccine or a placebo. Both conserved end residues are part of each CDR3. D genes are given only for firm matches. Expanded clones are given a class, and other clones once, few, many or no size at all.

TGTGCCAGCAGCCTACGATATGAGCAAGAGACCCAGTACTTC CASSLRYEQETQYF TRBJ2-5 - - 14 TRBV3-1/TRBV3-2
TGTGCCAGCAGCTTAAACAGGGCGGATGGCTACACCTTC CASSLNRADGYTF TRBJ1-2 - - 13 TRBV7-9
TGTGCCATTTTAAGGGGGCCTTTCTATGGCTACACCTTC CAILRGPFYGYTF TRBJ1-2 - TRBD1 13 TRBV28
TGTGCCAGTAGTACCCGGGAGGGTGCAGCGGGAGCGTACAATGAGCAGTTCTTC CASSTREGAAGAYNEQFF TRBJ2-1 once TRBD2 18 TRBV19
TGTGCCAGCTCACCACCGTCAGTTGCTCTTGAGCAGTTCTTC CASSPPSVALEQFF TRBJ2-1 once - 14 TRBV18
TGTGCCAGCAGTGAGGGCGGGAGGGCCTACAATGAGCAGTTCTTC CASSEGGRAYNEQFF TRBJ2-1 once TRBD2 15 TRBV6-1
TGTGCCAGCAGCTATGGGACCGAAGAGACCCAGTACTTC CASSYGTEETQYF TRBJ2-5 once - 13 TRBV28
TGTGCCACCAGCAGAGGGACAGTGCGGGAGCAGTACTTC CATSRGTVREQYF TRBJ2-7 - - 13 TRBV15
TGTGCCAGCAGCCAAGGCGACAGGGGGCTGGCTGAAGCTTTCTTT CASSQGDRGLAEAFF TRBJ1-1 few TRBD1 15 TRBV4-2
TGTGCCAGTAGTATAGATGGTAGCACAGATACGCAGTATTTT CASSIDGSTDTQYF TRBJ2-3 - - 14 TRBV19
TGTGCCAGCAGTTTAGGGACTCCGAACACTGAAGCTTTCTTT CASSLGTPNTEAFF TRBJ1-1 - - 14 TRBV28
TGTGCCAGCAGCTCCGGGACTAGCGGGAGCCACGAGCAGTACTTC CASSSGTSGSHEQYF TRBJ2-7 - TRBD2 15 TRBV11-2
TGTGCCAGCAGTGAGGGTAGCGGGCCCTCGGGCACCGGGGAGCTGTTTTTT CASSEGSGPSGTGELFF TRBJ2-2 - TRBD2 17 TRBV25-1
TGTGCCAGTAGTATAGGCCCGACAGGGGACACTGAAGCTTTCTTT CASSIGPTGDTEAFF TRBJ1-1 - TRBD1 15 TRBV19
TGTGCCAGCACCACAACTAGCGGGAGCTCCTACGAGCAGTACTTC CASTTTSGSSYEQYF TRBJ2-7 few - 15 TRBV21-1
TGTGCCAGCAGCCCCGGGGACTCCTACAATGAGCAGTTCTTC CASSPGDSYNEQFF TRBJ2-1 - - 14 TRBV14
TGTGCCAGCAGCAAGGCAGGGTCGGGTGAAGCTTTCTTT CASSKAGSGEAFF TRBJ1-1 - - 13 TRBV21-1
TGTGCCAGAAGCACAACCCCGGGACAGGGGGATAGCAATCAGCCCCAGCATTTT CARSTTPGQGDSNQPQHF TRBJ1-5 - TRBD1 18 TRBV5-3
TGCAGTGCCGGAGCGTGGAATGAGCAGTTCTTC CSAGAWNEQFF TRBJ2-1 - - 11 TRBV20-1
TGTGCCAGCAGCCAAGATAGTGGGGGGTGGGGCTCCTATAATTCACCCCTCCACTTT CASSQDSGGWGSYNSPLHF TRBJ1-6 - - 19 TRBV4-2
TGTGCCAGCTCACCAAGGGCAGGCGCCGACACCGGGGAGCTGTTTTTT CASSPRAGADTGELFF TRBJ2-2 once - 16 TRBV18
TGTGCCAGCTCACCAAGCGGAGGGGGCGAGACCCAGTACTTC CASSPSGGGETQYF TRBJ2-5 - - 14 TRBV18
TGTGCCAGCACAACTAGCGCCAACCTGGGCACAGATACGCAGTATTTT CASTTSANLGTDTQYF TRBJ2-3 - TRBD2 16 TRBV7-9
TGTGCCAGCAGATCCTACCGCCCACGGAGTCTCAGGGACGAGCAGTACTTC CASRSYRPRSLRDEQYF TRBJ2-7 - - 17 TRBV28
TGTGCCAGCAGTTACAGGCAGGGTAGAGCCTACGAGCAGTACTTC CASSYRQGRAYEQYF TRBJ2-7 - - 15 TRBV6-2/TRBV6-3
TGTGCCAGCAGCTTAGGGGGAAATAATAATTCACCCCTCCACTTT CASSLGGNNNSPLHF TRBJ1-6 - - 15 TRBV7-2
TGTGCCAGCAGCCCAGCCCCCGGGACAGGGTCGACTTTCTTT CASSPAPGTGSTFF TRBJ1-1 - TRBD1 14 TRBV9
TGTGCCACCAGCAGGAGACAGGGAGGGCTCACAGATACGCAGTATTTT CATSRRQGGLTDTQYF TRBJ2-3 - - 16 TRBV15
TGCGCCAGCAGCTTCGCTAGCGGGAGTGAGACCCAGTACTTC CASSFASGSETQYF TRBJ2-5 - TRBD2 14 TRBV5-1
TGCGCCAGCAGAACTAGCTCCTACAATGAGCAGTTCTTC CASRTSSYNEQFF TRBJ2-1 - - 13 TRBV5-1
TGTGCCAGCAGCTCCCGGGACGGGTCTGAAGCTTTCTTT CASSSRDGSEAFF TRBJ1-1 - - 13 TRBV11-3
TGTGCCAGCAGTTTTTCCATGGGGGGGAGCTCCTACGAGCAGTACTTC CASSFSMGGSSYEQYF TRBJ2-7 - TRBD2 16 TRBV28
TGTGCCTGGATTTGGGGGGGACCTGGGGCCAACGTCCTGACTTTC CAWIWGGPGANVLTF TRBJ2-6 - TRBD2 15 TRBV30
TGTGCCAGCAGTTTAGGGACCGTGGAAAAACTGTTTTTT CASSLGTVEKLFF TRBJ1-4 - - 13 TRBV28
TGTGCCAGTTACCTCGAGGGACAGCGCTCCTACGAGCAGTACTTC CASYLEGQRSYEQYF TRBJ2-7 - TRBD1 15 TRBV19
TGTGCCACCAGTGATTCAACAGGGCCAGGGGAGCAGTTCTTC CATSDSTGPGEQFF TRBJ2-1 - - 14 TRBV24-1
TGTGCCAGCAGCCTCGGCCTAGCGGGATTCGGGGAGCTGTTTTTT CASSLGLAGFGELFF TRBJ2-2 - TRBD2 15 TRBV28
TGTGCCAGCAGTAGCGGGACGGCCGGGGAGCTGTTTTTT CASSSGTAGELFF TRBJ2-2 - TRBD2 13 TRBV6-4
TGTGCCAGCAGTCAGGGGCCCAGGGAGCGCTACACCTTC CASSQGPRERYTF TRBJ1-2 - - 13 TRBV2
TGCGCCAGCAGCCCTGGACTAGCGGCCGGCGGTGAGCAGTTCTTC CASSPGLAAGGEQFF TRBJ2-1 few TRBD2 15 TRBV5-1
TGTGCCAGCAGTGAATTGCGCCACGAGCAGTACTTC CASSELRHEQYF TRBJ2-7 - - 12 TRBV6-1
TGTGCCAGCAGCTTTTTGGGACAGTCCTCCTACGAGCAGTACTTC CASSFLGQSSYEQYF TRBJ2-7 - TRBD1 15 TRBV5-6
TGTGCCTGGGGCAGGGGTTCCCGCTCTAATGAAAAACTGTTTTTT CAWGRGSRSNEKLFF TRBJ1-4 - - 15 TRBV30
TGTGCCAGTAACCCTTTGTGGAATCAGCCCCAGCATTTT CASNPLWNQPQHF TRBJ1-5 - - 13 TRBV19
TGCAGCGCCGGGTGGGGCGGGCACACTGAAGCTTTCTTT CSAGWGGHTEAFF TRBJ1-1 once - 13 TRBV29-1
TGTGCCTGGGACGTGCGGGAGAGCACAGATACGCAGTATTTT CAWDVRESTDTQYF TRBJ2-3 - TRBD2 14 TRBV30
TGTGCCTGGAGGACGGCAGGGGCCTTTAATGGCTACACCTTC CAWRTAGAFNGYTF TRBJ1-2 - - 14 TRBV30
TGTGCCAGTAGTCCCGGGCAGGGTGGATACGAGCAGTACTTC CASSPGQGGYEQYF TRBJ2-7 - - 14 TRBV19
TGTGCCAGCAGTTACTCGTACCAATCTAACTATGGCTACACCTTC CASSYSYQSNYGYTF TRBJ1-2 - - 15 TRBV6-5
TGTGCCTGGAGTCCCCTAGGGACTAGCGGGCCCCTAGACAACTACGAGCAGTACTTC CAWSPLGTSGPLDNYEQYF TRBJ2-7 - TRBD2 19 TRBV30
TGTGCCAGTAGTCCTCCCAGGGGAGGAGAGACCCAGTACTTC CASSPPRGGETQYF TRBJ2-5 - - 14 TRBV19
TGTGCCAGTAGTGAGGGGGGAGATTCACCCCTCCACTTT CASSEGGDSPLHF TRBJ1-6 - - 13 TRBV19
TGTGCCAGCAGCTTCGATGACCGACTCACTGAAGCTTTCTTT CASSFDDRLTEAFF TRBJ1-1 - - 14 TRBV7-9
TGTGCCAGCACCGAGGGATCAAAGCGCTATGGCTACACCTTC CASTEGSKRYGYTF TRBJ1-2 - - 14 TRBV2
TGTGCCAGCAGCCAAGAACAGGGGGTCTATGGCTACACCTTC CASSQEQGVYGYTF TRBJ1-2 - TRBD1 14 TRBV14
TGTGCCAGCAGGGACAGTTTCTCCTACGAGCAGTACTTC CASRDSFSYEQYF TRBJ2-7 - - 13 TRBV6-4
TGTGCCAGTAGAGGGGTCCACAGTTATAGCAATCAGCCCCAGCATTTT CASRGVHSYSNQPQHF TRBJ1-5 - - 16 TRBV19